Listed below are T cell receptor beta chains from one sample, sequenced in a study of T cells in Graves' hyperthyroidism and ophthalmopathy. TCRdb re-called the multiplex PCR reads with MiXCR, one entry per CDR3 protein. Altogether about 480,000 distinct CDR3 sequences are present, about 24% being singletons, with the ten largest covering about 11%. The sequenced sample was blood. These receptors were obtained from a woman aged 25 to 39 with Graves' ophthalmopathy. Both conserved end residues are part of each CDR3. The D gene is left open where the match is weak. Size is stated for part of the rows, as once, few or many counts, or as a class when the clone is expanded.

>.|TRBJ1-1|few|TRBV20-1
CSARDGFRGQGTEAFF
TGCAGTGCTAGAGATGGATTCCGGGGGCAGGGCACTGAAGCTTTCTTT
>.|TRBJ2-5|many|TRBV5-1
CASSLIQGQETQYF
TGCGCCAGCAGCTTGATCCAGGGACAAGAGACCCAGTACTTC
>TRBD2|TRBJ2-7|few|TRBV20-1
CSAEGLAESYEQYF
TGCAGTGCCGAGGGACTAGCGGAATCCTACGAGCAGTACTTC
>TRBD1|TRBJ2-2|many|TRBV5-1
CASSYDRVGTGELFF
TGCGCCAGCAGCTACGACAGGGTGGGCACCGGGGAGCTGTTTTTT
>.|TRBJ1-1|many|TRBV27
CASTPLGTSEVNTEAFF
TGTGCCAGCACCCCCCTAGGAACCTCGGAGGTGAACACTGAAGCTTTCTTT
>.|TRBJ1-2|.|TRBV4-3
CASSQDWVNYGYTF
TGCGCCAGCAGCCAAGATTGGGTCAACTATGGCTACACCTTC
>.|TRBJ1-5|many|TRBV4-1
CASSQFAGVKQPQHF
TGCGCCAGCAGCCAATTTGCGGGTGTGAAACAGCCCCAGCATTTT
>.|TRBJ1-1|.|TRBV12-3/TRBV12-4
CASSQRDLRNTEAFF
TGTGCCAGCAGCCAGAGGGACCTAAGGAACACTGAAGCTTTCTTT
>.|TRBJ1-6|few|TRBV7-2
CASSLQQGVNSPLHF
TGTGCCAGCAGCCTCCAACAGGGTGTTAATTCACCCCTCCACTTT
>.|TRBJ1-1|few|TRBV4-3
CASGFGQNTEAFF
TGCGCCAGTGGGTTCGGGCAGAACACTGAAGCTTTCTTT
>.|TRBJ2-2|many|TRBV7-3
CASSRDTGELFF
TGTGCCAGCAGCAGAGACACCGGGGAGCTGTTTTTT
>.|TRBJ2-5|many|TRBV29-1
CSVEGPGWGETQYF
TGCAGCGTTGAAGGCCCGGGGTGGGGCGAGACCCAGTACTTC
>.|TRBJ2-2|many|TRBV6-1
CASNRDYNTGELFF
TGTGCCAGCAACAGGGACTATAACACCGGGGAGCTGTTTTTT
>.|TRBJ1-1|many|TRBV30
CAWIHSGKAAFF
TGTGCCTGGATACATAGCGGGAAGGCAGCTTTCTTT
>TRBD1|TRBJ2-3|few|TRBV20-1
CGLWDRDSTDTQYF
TGCGGTCTCTGGGACAGGGATAGCACAGATACGCAGTATTTT
>TRBD1|TRBJ2-7|few|TRBV5-4
CASSLVSGGSGSYEQYF
TGTGCCAGCAGCTTAGTTTCAGGGGGCTCAGGGTCCTACGAGCAGTACTTC
>.|TRBJ2-7|.|TRBV4-1
CASTQDSQAYEQYF
TGCGCCAGCACCCAGGACTCCCAAGCCTACGAGCAGTACTTC
>.|TRBJ2-6|.|TRBV19
CASSLNEGSSFGANVLTF
TGTGCCAGTAGTCTCAATGAGGGCTCGAGCTTTGGGGCCAACGTTCTGACTTTC
>.|TRBJ1-1|.|TRBV6-2/TRBV6-3
CASSTGGSEAFF
TGTGCCAGCAGCACAGGAGGCTCTGAAGCTTTCTTT
>TRBD1|TRBJ2-7|many|TRBV12-3/TRBV12-4
CASSYDRGPSSYEQYF
TGTGCCAGCAGCTACGACAGGGGACCCTCCTCCTACGAGCAGTACTTC
>.|TRBJ2-7|few|TRBV7-9
CASSFGGVAYEQYF
TGTGCCAGCAGCTTTGGGGGCGTAGCCTACGAGCAGTACTTC
>TRBD2|TRBJ2-2|few|TRBV20-1
CSARDPKRGGTGELFF
TGCAGTGCTAGAGATCCCAAGCGGGGGGGGACCGGGGAGCTGTTTTTT
>.|TRBJ1-1|many|TRBV2
CASSEQGTMNTEAFF
TGTGCCAGCAGTGAACAGGGAACCATGAACACTGAAGCTTTCTTT
>.|TRBJ1-1|many|TRBV6-5
CASSYRGLENTEAFF
TGTGCCAGCAGTTACCGGGGGCTGGAAAACACTGAAGCTTTCTTT
>TRBD2|TRBJ2-5|.|TRBV6-1
CASRLAVRRGETQYF
TGTGCCAGCAGACTAGCGGTCCGAAGGGGGGAGACCCAGTACTTC
>.|TRBJ1-1|many|TRBV27
CASSLIREAGTEAFF
TGTGCCAGCAGTTTAATACGGGAAGCGGGCACTGAAGCTTTCTTT
>.|TRBJ2-2|few|TRBV4-1
CASSQGGGLATGELFF
TGCGCCAGCAGCCAAGGGGGAGGCCTGGCCACCGGGGAGCTGTTTTTT
>.|TRBJ1-1|few|TRBV14
CASSQDSAASDTEAFF
TGTGCCAGCAGCCAAGATTCCGCCGCGTCAGACACTGAAGCTTTCTTT
>TRBD2|TRBJ2-3|many|TRBV11-2
CASSSGLAGGTDTQYF
TGTGCCAGCAGCTCGGGACTAGCGGGGGGCACAGATACGCAGTATTTT
>TRBD2|TRBJ2-2|.|TRBV27
CASSPRLAGHTGELFF
TGTGCCAGCAGTCCCAGACTAGCGGGGCACACCGGGGAGCTGTTTTTT
>.|TRBJ1-1|many|TRBV4-1
CASSQDRVDTEAFF
TGCGCCAGCAGCCAAGACAGGGTTGACACTGAAGCTTTCTTT
>.|TRBJ1-1|.|TRBV29-1
CSVDQGGNTEAFF
TGCAGCGTTGATCAGGGCGGCAACACTGAAGCTTTCTTT
>TRBD1|TRBJ1-2|many|TRBV11-2
CASSYGTGWGYAF
TGTGCCAGCAGCTACGGGACAGGGTGGGGCTACGCCTTC
>.|TRBJ1-2|many|TRBV30
CAWSSAANYGYTF
TGTGCCTGGAGTTCGGCAGCAAACTATGGCTACACCTTC
>.|TRBJ1-1|many|TRBV5-5
CASSRVSTEAFF
TGTGCCAGCAGCCGGGTTAGCACTGAAGCTTTCTTT
>.|TRBJ1-1|.|TRBV2
CASSIPAAFKAFF
TGTGCCAGCAGTATCCCGGCGGCCTTTAAAGCTTTCTTT
>TRBD1|TRBJ1-2|many|TRBV7-8
CASSPTRDRGPGYTF
TGTGCCAGCAGCCCAACCCGGGACAGGGGGCCGGGCTACACCTTC
>.|TRBJ1-5|many|TRBV28
CASSLFPGKTSNQPQHF
TGTGCCAGCAGTTTATTTCCAGGAAAAACGAGCAATCAGCCCCAGCATTTT
>.|TRBJ1-5|.|TRBV12-3/TRBV12-4
CASSPRLFNQPQHF
TGTGCCAGCAGTCCGAGACTGTTCAATCAGCCCCAGCATTTT
>.|TRBJ1-1|.|TRBV12-3/TRBV12-4
CASSLWGAEAEAFF
TGTGCCAGCAGTTTATGGGGGGCGGAGGCTGAAGCTTTCTTT
>.|TRBJ2-2|many|TRBV28
CASSLSPGDPTAGELFF
TGTGCCAGCAGTTTATCCCCGGGGGACCCAACAGCCGGGGAGCTGTTTTTT
>.|TRBJ1-3|many|TRBV19
CASSISGGSSGNTIYF
TGTGCCAGTAGTATTTCGGGAGGCAGCTCTGGAAACACCATATATTTT
>.|TRBJ2-6|many|TRBV6-5
CASSSSTSGANVLTF
TGTGCCAGCAGTTCCTCGACATCTGGGGCCAACGTCCTGACTTTC
>.|TRBJ1-5|few|TRBV11-2
CASSSNAGRDQPQHF
TGTGCCAGCAGTTCAAACGCAGGGAGGGATCAGCCCCAGCATTTT
>.|TRBJ2-2|.|TRBV6-1
CASSRGETGELFF
TGTGCCAGCAGTAGGGGGGAGACCGGGGAGCTGTTTTTT
>TRBD2|TRBJ2-7|few|TRBV13
CASSSTSAYEQYF
TGTGCCAGCAGCTCGACTAGCGCCTACGAGCAGTACTTC
>.|TRBJ1-2|many|TRBV11-2
CASSSGTGYTF
TGTGCCAGCAGCTCAGGGACGGGCTACACCTTC
>TRBD1|TRBJ1-2|.|TRBV4-2
CASSQVDRDYYGYTF
TGTGCCAGCAGCCAAGTTGACAGGGACTACTATGGCTACACCTTC
>.|TRBJ2-2|few|TRBV20-1
CSARSGHQSTGELFF
TGCAGTGCTAGGAGCGGCCACCAATCCACCGGGGAGCTGTTTTTT
>.|TRBJ1-2|.|TRBV18
CASSPSGTKGYGYTF
TGTGCCAGCTCACCCTCGGGGACAAAGGGCTATGGCTACACCTTC
>TRBD1|TRBJ1-2|many|TRBV28
CASSPTPGGYYGYTF
TGTGCCAGCAGTCCAACCCCAGGGGGCTACTATGGCTACACCTTC
>.|TRBJ1-2|few|TRBV12-3/TRBV12-4
CASSFAGEANYGYTF
TGTGCCAGCAGTTTTGCGGGGGAAGCTAACTATGGCTACACCTTC
>.|TRBJ1-1|.|TRBV6-1
CASSVSGFGTEAFF
TGTGCCAGCAGTGTCTCAGGCTTCGGTACTGAAGCTTTCTTT
>TRBD2|TRBJ2-7|many|TRBV28
CASRHTSGGAYEQYF
TGTGCCAGCAGGCATACTAGCGGGGGGGCCTACGAGCAGTACTTC
>.|TRBJ1-1|many|TRBV14
CASSQGRRGLNTEAFF
TGTGCCAGCAGCCAAGGCCGGAGAGGGTTGAACACTGAAGCTTTCTTT